This T cell receptor beta chain was observed in a study of T-cell memory formation after mild COVID-19. Study overall: Across donors, TCR clusters were largely donor specific.

Points from the study as a whole: Researchers found some responding clones in pre-infection memory, a sign that cross-reactive memory joined. Day 15 to 85 contracting clones showed balanced CD4/CD8; later expanders leaned CD4+.

5'RACE primed from the constant segment yielded TCR alpha and TCR beta cDNA libraries bearing sample barcodes and UMIs. TCRdb reprocessed the 5' RACE reads via MiXCR and lists one record per CDR3 protein. The repertoire holds some 290,000 distinct CDR3 sequences, with 15% to 20% as singletons. As concerns this clonotype: Its antigen is not identified.

The V segment lost 3 bases and the J segment 3 bases; nucleotides outside the gene matches: 1. The CDR3 covers 13 residues. Germline V CDR1 and CDR2: DFQATT, SNEGSKA (reference sequence). The chain employs TRBV20-1 and TRBJ1-5; 8 nucleotides match TRBD1. The TCR was taken from a man younger than 35 who had mild COVID-19 (a few samples of this study predate the infection). Cell type and time point are not known. The specimen sequenced was PBMCs or a T cell subset sorted from them (not recorded which). The CDR3 sequence: CSARGQDNQPQHF. In DNA form, the CDR3 reads TGCAGTGCTAGGGGACAGGACAATCAGCCCCAGCATTTT.